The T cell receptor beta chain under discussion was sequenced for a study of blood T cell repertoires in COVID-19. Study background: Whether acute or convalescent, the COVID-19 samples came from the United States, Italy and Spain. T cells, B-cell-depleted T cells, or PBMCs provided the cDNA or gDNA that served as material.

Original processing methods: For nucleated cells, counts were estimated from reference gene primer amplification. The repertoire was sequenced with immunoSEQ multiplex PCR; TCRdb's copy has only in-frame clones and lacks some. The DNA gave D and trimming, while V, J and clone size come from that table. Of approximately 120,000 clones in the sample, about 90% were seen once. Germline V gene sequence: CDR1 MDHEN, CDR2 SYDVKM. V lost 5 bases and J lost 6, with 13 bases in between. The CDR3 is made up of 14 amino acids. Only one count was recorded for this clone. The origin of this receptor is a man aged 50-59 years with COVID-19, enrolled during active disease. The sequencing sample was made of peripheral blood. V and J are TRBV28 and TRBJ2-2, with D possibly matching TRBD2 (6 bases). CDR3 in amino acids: CASSPYGDSGELFF. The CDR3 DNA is TGTGCCAGCAGTCCTTACGGGGACTCCGGGGAGCTGTTTTTT. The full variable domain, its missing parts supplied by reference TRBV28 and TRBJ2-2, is DVKVTQSSRYLVKRTGEKVFLECVQDMDHENMFWYRQDPGLGLRLIYFSYDVKMKEKGDIPEGYSVSREKKERFSLILESASTNQTSMYLCASSPYGDSGELFFGEGSRLTVL.